This T cell receptor (beta chain) appears in the sequencing data of a study of Graves' ophthalmopathy and Graves' hyperthyroidism. This clonotype showed up many times. Scientists amplified the TCR beta CDR3 regions from RNA transcripts. After a first-round RT-PCR with HTBI primers, a second-round multiplex PCR was run. From the multiplex PCR reads, TCRdb called clonotypes with MiXCR, one entry per CDR3 protein. The data show roughly 230,000 distinct CDR3 sequences, with roughly 21% seen just once and around 40% held by the top ten. Clinicians made diagnoses from clinical symptoms, serum thyroxine, TRAb, thyroid ultrasound and orbital computed tomography. The length of the CDR3 is 16 residues. Germline values: CDR1 DFQATT, CDR2 SNEGSKA (reference sequence). The V gene end was trimmed by 2 bases and the J gene end by 4 bases; junction bases not matched to a gene: 10.

This chain links TRBV20-1 with TRBJ2-3, with TRBD1 identical over 9 bases. The sequencing input was peripheral blood. The origin of this receptor is a woman aged 50 to 65 with Graves' ophthalmopathy. The CDR3 loop is CSARIPGQGLPDTQYF. In DNA, the CDR3 is TGCAGTGCTAGAATTCCGGGACAGGGCCTCCCAGATACGCAGTATTTT.